A selection of T cell receptor beta chains follows, all from one sample in a study of vaccination and CD4 T cells after COVID-19. Via MiXCR, TCRdb re-called the PCR reads, giving one row per CDR3 protein. The sample shows around 15,000 distinct CDR3 sequences, approximately 72% of them seen only once. Sequencing was performed on CD4+ T cells from blood, taken after SARS-CoV-2 vaccination. Source of these receptors: a human donor who had recovered from COVID-19. CDR3s include the opening cysteine and the closing phenylalanine or tryptophan. A D gene is named only where the DNA matches it firmly. Some rows have no size entry. The others give once, few or many, or a class for an expanded clone.

J gene,clone size,D gene,V gene,CDR3 DNA,CDR3 protein
TRBJ1-1,few,TRBD1,TRBV20-1,TGCAGTGCTAGAGATCTGGGTGGACAGGGGAAGGGGTACACTGAAGCTTTCTTT,CSARDLGGQGKGYTEAFF
TRBJ2-5,.,.,TRBV11-3,TGTGCCAGCAGCGTTACAGGAGGGGCAGAGACCCAGTACTTC,CASSVTGGAETQYF
TRBJ2-5,.,TRBD2,TRBV6-1,TGTGCCAGCAGTGAAGTTCGAACTAGCGGGAGTTTAGGCGAGACCCAGTACTTC,CASSEVRTSGSLGETQYF
TRBJ2-3,.,.,TRBV6-1,TGTGCCAGCGGCAGGGTTAGCACAGATACGCAGTATTTT,CASGRVSTDTQYF
TRBJ2-7,.,TRBD2,TRBV19,TGTGCCAGTAGTCCTAGCGGGAGGGCCGGAGGTTCGAGCGAGCAGTACTTC,CASSPSGRAGGSSEQYF
TRBJ2-7,.,.,TRBV7-9,TGTGCCAGCAGCTTAGGTCTAAGCTCCTACGAGCAGTACTTC,CASSLGLSSYEQYF
TRBJ1-2,.,TRBD1,TRBV10-3,TGTGCCATCAGTGAGTTCGGACAGGTTTATGGCTACACCTTC,CAISEFGQVYGYTF
TRBJ2-1,few,.,TRBV20-1,TGCAGTGCTAGAAGACGGCGGGGGCTCTACAATGAGCAGTTCTTC,CSARRRRGLYNEQFF
TRBJ1-3,.,.,TRBV20-1,TGCAGTGCTACCCGAAGGGAAGGAAACACCATATATTTT,CSATRREGNTIYF
TRBJ1-5,few,TRBD1,TRBV19,TGTGCCAGTAGTATATACAGGGGGCGAGGCAATCAGCCCCAGCATTTT,CASSIYRGRGNQPQHF
TRBJ2-5,.,.,TRBV12-3/TRBV12-4,TGTGCCAGCAGCCAAAGCCAAGAGACCCAGTACTTC,CASSQSQETQYF
TRBJ2-5,once,.,TRBV7-2,TGTGCCAGCAGCCGCGGAGCCCAAGAGACCCAGTACTTC,CASSRGAQETQYF
TRBJ2-1,few,TRBD1,TRBV20-1,TGCAGTGAGACCGGGACAGGCCTCAATGAGCAGTTCTTC,CSETGTGLNEQFF
TRBJ1-2,.,TRBD1,TRBV19,TGTGCCAGTAGCACCACCGGGACAGGGGACGGCTACACCTTC,CASSTTGTGDGYTF
TRBJ1-2,few,.,TRBV20-1,TGCAGTGCCCGAACGAGGGGCAGTAAAGGCTATGGCTACACCTTC,CSARTRGSKGYGYTF
TRBJ1-6,.,.,TRBV7-6,TGTGCCAGCAGCAAAACAGGAACTTATAATTCACCCCTCCACTTT,CASSKTGTYNSPLHF
TRBJ2-5,few,TRBD1,TRBV12-3/TRBV12-4,TGTGCCAGCAGTCAGGGCGACAGGGACCAAGAGACCCAGTACTTC,CASSQGDRDQETQYF
TRBJ2-1,.,TRBD2,TRBV7-9,TGTGCCAGCGGCCGCGGGAGGGTCTACAATGAGCAGTTCTTC,CASGRGRVYNEQFF
TRBJ1-2,.,.,TRBV21-1,TGTGCCAGCAGCAAGCCGAAGAACTATGGCTACACCTTC,CASSKPKNYGYTF
TRBJ2-3,.,.,TRBV4-1,TGCGCCAGCAGCCAAGGCCGAGTAGGTAGGGGAACAGATACGCAGTATTTT,CASSQGRVGRGTDTQYF
TRBJ2-1,.,TRBD2,TRBV11-2,TGTGCCAGCAGCCACGGCGGGGGGGCCATCTACAATGAGCAGTTCTTC,CASSHGGGAIYNEQFF
TRBJ2-5,few,TRBD2,TRBV7-9,TGTGCCAGCAGCCCCGGGACTAGCGGGACCAGGGAGACCCAGTACTTC,CASSPGTSGTRETQYF
TRBJ1-4,once,.,TRBV20-1,TGCAGTGCTAGAGATGAATTACAGGGTGAAAAACTGTTTTTT,CSARDELQGEKLFF
TRBJ2-2,few,TRBD2,TRBV19,TGTGCCAGTAGTATAGACGGGAGGGCCATCGGGGAGCTGTTTTTT,CASSIDGRAIGELFF
TRBJ2-3,.,.,TRBV12-3/TRBV12-4,TGTGCCAGCAGTTTTATGGGGTGGGCTTCCAACACAGATACGCAGTATTTT,CASSFMGWASNTDTQYF
TRBJ2-3,.,.,TRBV21-1,TGTGCCAGCAGCATGAGACGCCGTCGCACAGATACGCAGTATTTT,CASSMRRRRTDTQYF
TRBJ1-3,.,.,TRBV2,TGTGCCAGCAGTGAAGCGCGGGGGTCTGGAAACACCATATATTTT,CASSEARGSGNTIYF
TRBJ2-3,.,.,TRBV4-1,TGCGCCAGCAGCCAAGTCCAGGGACTTAGCACAGATACGCAGTATTTT,CASSQVQGLSTDTQYF
TRBJ1-6,.,.,TRBV27,TGTGCCAGCAGTTTTCTCGGACCCGCGCAATCACCCCTCCACTTT,CASSFLGPAQSPLHF
TRBJ1-1,.,.,TRBV28,TGTGCCAGCAGTTTCCAGAGGACTGTGGGCACTGAAGCTTTCTTT,CASSFQRTVGTEAFF
TRBJ2-3,once,.,TRBV29-1,TGCAGCGGAACAGATTACACAGATACGCAGTATTTT,CSGTDYTDTQYF
TRBJ2-4,.,.,TRBV7-2,TGTGCCAGCAGCGTAGATACGTTAAACATTCAGTACTTC,CASSVDTLNIQYF
TRBJ2-3,once,TRBD2,TRBV6-2/TRBV6-3,TGTGCCAGCAGTTACCCCTCCAAAGGACTAGCGGGTATAGATACGCAGTATTTT,CASSYPSKGLAGIDTQYF
TRBJ2-7,.,TRBD2,TRBV15,TGTGCCACCAGCAGGAATCTAGCGGCAGGGCACGAGCAGTACTTC,CATSRNLAAGHEQYF
TRBJ2-7,.,.,TRBV6-2/TRBV6-3,TGTGCCAGCACAAGAGAGGGAACCTACGAGCAGTACTTC,CASTREGTYEQYF
TRBJ2-7,once,.,TRBV28,TGTGCCAGCAGTTTATGGGAGTACGAGCAGTACTTC,CASSLWEYEQYF
TRBJ2-5,.,.,TRBV3-1,TGTGCCAGCAGCCCTACGCTAGTCTTCCAAGAGACCCAGTACTTC,CASSPTLVFQETQYF
TRBJ2-7,.,TRBD1,TRBV27,TGTGCCAGCAGTTTAGACAGGGGAGGCTACGAGCAGTACTTC,CASSLDRGGYEQYF
TRBJ1-3,.,.,TRBV28,TGTGCCAGCAGGTCGGACAGCGCTGGAAACACCATATATTTT,CASRSDSAGNTIYF
TRBJ2-5,.,TRBD2,TRBV2,TGTGCCAGCAGTAGGGAAGCGGGAGAGGAGACCCAGTACTTC,CASSREAGEETQYF
TRBJ2-1,.,.,TRBV28,TGTGCCAGCTACGGGTACTCCTACAATGAGCAGTTCTTC,CASYGYSYNEQFF
TRBJ2-7,.,.,TRBV27,TGTGCCAGCAGTTTTGGGAGCAGCAACGAGCAGTACTTC,CASSFGSSNEQYF
TRBJ1-6,few,.,TRBV18,TGTGCCAGCTCACAACCTAATTCACCCCTCCACTTT,CASSQPNSPLHF
TRBJ1-1,few,TRBD1,TRBV6-1,TGTGCCAGCAGTGAGGGACAGGGGGCACCCATGAACACTGAAGCTTTCTTT,CASSEGQGAPMNTEAFF
TRBJ2-6,.,.,TRBV6-1,TGTGCCAGCAGTGACACAGGGACCGGGGCCAACGTCCTGACTTTC,CASSDTGTGANVLTF
TRBJ1-2,.,TRBD1,TRBV7-2,TGTGCCAGCAGCCGGGGGGACAGGGCAATCTATGGCTACACCTTC,CASSRGDRAIYGYTF
TRBJ1-2,.,.,TRBV6-5,TGTGCCAGCAGTTACACCTCGGGGGTTTATGGCTACACCTTC,CASSYTSGVYGYTF
TRBJ2-7,once,.,TRBV6-1,TGTGCCAGCATGTTGGCAGACTTCGCTTACGAGCAGTACTTC,CASMLADFAYEQYF
TRBJ1-2,.,.,TRBV21-1,TGTGCCAGCAACTCCCCCCCCGCGTCCCCTTATGGCTACACCTTC,CASNSPPASPYGYTF
TRBJ2-5,.,TRBD2,TRBV7-9,TGTGCCAGCAGCCAAGGACTAGCGGGAGGGGCCAGTGGAGAGACCCAGTACTTC,CASSQGLAGGASGETQYF
TRBJ2-3,.,TRBD2,TRBV27,TGTGCCAGCAGTTTTGAGCTAGCGGGGGACACAGATACGCAGTATTTT,CASSFELAGDTDTQYF
TRBJ2-6,.,TRBD2,TRBV11-2,TGTGCCAGCAGGAGACTAGCGGGTACCCGCTCTGGGGCCAACGTCCTGACTTTC,CASRRLAGTRSGANVLTF
TRBJ2-7,once,TRBD2,TRBV28,TGTGCCAGCAGTTTAGGTCTTGGTAGCGGGAGTTTCTACGAGCAGTACTTC,CASSLGLGSGSFYEQYF
TRBJ2-7,few,TRBD2,TRBV6-1,TGTGCCAGCAGCAGGGGGCTAGCGGGAGGGCCGGCCTACGAGCAGTACTTC,CASSRGLAGGPAYEQYF
TRBJ2-1,.,.,TRBV27,TGTGCCAGCACCCGCCGTAGGGGACGTAGTGAGCAGTTCTTC,CASTRRRGRSEQFF